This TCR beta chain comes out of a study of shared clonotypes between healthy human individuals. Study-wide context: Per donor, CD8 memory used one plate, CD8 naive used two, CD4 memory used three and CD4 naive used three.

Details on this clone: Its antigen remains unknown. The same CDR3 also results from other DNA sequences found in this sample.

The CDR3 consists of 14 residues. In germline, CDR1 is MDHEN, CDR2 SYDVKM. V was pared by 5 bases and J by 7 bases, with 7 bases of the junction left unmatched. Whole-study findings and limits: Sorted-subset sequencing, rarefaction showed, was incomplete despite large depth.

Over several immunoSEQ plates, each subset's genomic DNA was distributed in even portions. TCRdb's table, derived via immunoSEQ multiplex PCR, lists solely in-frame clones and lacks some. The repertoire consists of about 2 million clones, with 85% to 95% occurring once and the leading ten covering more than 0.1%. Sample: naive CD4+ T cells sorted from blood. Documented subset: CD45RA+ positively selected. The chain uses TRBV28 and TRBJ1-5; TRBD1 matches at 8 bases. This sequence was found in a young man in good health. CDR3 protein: CASSPGTGKQPQHF. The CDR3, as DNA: TGTGCCAGCAGTCCCGGGACAGGTAAGCAGCCCCAGCATTTT. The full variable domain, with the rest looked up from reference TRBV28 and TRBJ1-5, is DVKVTQSSRYLVKRTGEKVFLECVQDMDHENMFWYRQDPGLGLRLIYFSYDVKMKEKGDIPEGYSVSREKKERFSLILESASTNQTSMYLCASSPGTGKQPQHFGDGTRLSIL.